These T cell receptor beta chains were read from a single sample in a study of technical replicates of blood from several donors. Generated by immunoSEQ multiplex PCR, the TCRdb table keeps only in-frame clones and is missing some. The data show about 44,000 clones, around 96% seen once. The sequenced material came from T cells isolated from PBMCs. These receptors were taken from a human donor in good health. CDR3s include the opening cysteine and the closing phenylalanine or tryptophan. The D gene is left open where the match is weak. Some rows mark clone size as missing; the rest say once, few, many or name a class of expanded clone.

TRBV11-3	TRBJ2-7	.	.	CASSPSYEQYF	TGTGCCAGCAGCCCTTCTTACGAGCAGTACTTC
TRBV29-1	TRBJ2-1	once	TRBD2	CSVDSTSGTYNEQFF	TGCAGCGTTGACTCAACTAGCGGGACATACAATGAGCAGTTCTTC
TRBV5-6	TRBJ1-3	.	TRBD1	CASSLALAGGLLSGNTIYF	TGTGCCAGCAGCTTGGCCCTAGCAGGGGGGCTTCTCTCTGGAAACACCATATATTTT
TRBV4-1	TRBJ1-2	.	.	CASSQDKRGYGYTF	TGCGCCAGCAGCCAAGACAAAAGGGGCTATGGCTACACCTTC
TRBV2	TRBJ2-5	.	TRBD1	CASSWDRAETQYF	TGTGCCAGCAGTTGGGACAGGGCAGAGACCCAGTACTTC
TRBV4-1	TRBJ1-5	.	TRBD1	CASSQGDRVVQPQHF	TGCGCCAGCAGCCAAGGCGACAGGGTCGTCCAGCCCCAGCATTTT
TRBV9	TRBJ2-3	.	TRBD2	CASSVAGGLTDTQYF	TGTGCCAGCAGCGTAGCGGGAGGGCTAACAGATACGCAGTATTTT
TRBV14	TRBJ2-5	once	.	CASSLRVIWETQYF	TGTGCCAGCAGCCTCCGGGTAATCTGGGAGACCCAGTACTTC
TRBV29-1	TRBJ2-1	.	.	CSVEELTNEQFF	TGCAGCGTTGAAGAGTTGACTAATGAGCAGTTCTTC
TRBV5-8	TRBJ2-2	.	.	CASKGANTGELFF	TGTGCCAGTAAAGGGGCGAACACCGGGGAGCTGTTTTTT